The text below deals with one T cell receptor beta chain. In the original analysis: Quantification of nucleated cells was approximated via reference gene primer amplification. The data were produced by immunoSEQ multiplex PCR, yet TCRdb's version contains in-frame clones alone and is incomplete. The D gene and trimming were derived from the DNA, and the V and J assignments and clone size from that table. The sample yields a few hundred thousand clones, around four fifths seen once. This sample was taken from a study of blood T cell repertoires in COVID-19. The wider study: COVID-19 samples, acute and convalescent, were from the United States, Italy and Spain.

Germline loops: CDR1 LGHNT, CDR2 FRNRAP. V lost 6 bases to trimming and J lost 3 bases; unmatched junction nucleotides: 15. The CDR3 loop spans 17 amino acids. The rearrangement joins TRBV12-5 to TRBJ2-7, with 9 bases identical to TRBD1. Sequenced input: peripheral blood. The TCR sequence derives from a woman aged 55-75 years who had recovered from COVID-19. CDR3 DNA: TGTGCTAGTGGAGGTTCGGGACAGGGATCTTTGGGCTACGAGCAGTACTTC. Amino acids: CASGGSGQGSLGYEQYF.